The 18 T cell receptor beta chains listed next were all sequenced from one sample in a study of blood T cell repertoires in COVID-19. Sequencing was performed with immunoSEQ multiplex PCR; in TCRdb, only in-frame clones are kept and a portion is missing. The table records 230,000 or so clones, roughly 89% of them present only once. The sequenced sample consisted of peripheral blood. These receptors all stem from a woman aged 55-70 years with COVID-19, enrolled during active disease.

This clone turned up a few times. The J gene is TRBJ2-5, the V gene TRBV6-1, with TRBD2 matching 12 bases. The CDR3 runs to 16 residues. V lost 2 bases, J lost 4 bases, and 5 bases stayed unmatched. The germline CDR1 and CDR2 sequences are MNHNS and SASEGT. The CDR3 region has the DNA TGTGCCAGCAGTGAATACTGGACTAGCGGGACAGAGACCCAGTACTTC. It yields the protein CASSEYWTSGTETQYF.

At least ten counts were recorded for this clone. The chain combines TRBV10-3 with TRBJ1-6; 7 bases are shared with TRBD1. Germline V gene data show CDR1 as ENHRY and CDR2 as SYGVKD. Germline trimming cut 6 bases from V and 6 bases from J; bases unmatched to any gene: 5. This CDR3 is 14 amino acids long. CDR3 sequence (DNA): TGTGCCATCAGCGTCACAGGGGTTAATTCACCCCTCCACTTT. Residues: CAISVTGVNSPLHF.

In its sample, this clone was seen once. The CDR3 loop is CATTRTGDSPLHF. The DNA of the CDR3 is TGTGCCACCACGCGGACAGGGGATTCACCCCTCCACTTT. The chain links TRBV2 to TRBJ1-6; TRBD1 matches 9 bases. CDR1 SNHLY and CDR2 FYNNEI come from the germline V gene. V was pared by 10 bases and J by 8 bases, with 6 bases of the junction left unmatched. CDR3 length: 13 amino acids.

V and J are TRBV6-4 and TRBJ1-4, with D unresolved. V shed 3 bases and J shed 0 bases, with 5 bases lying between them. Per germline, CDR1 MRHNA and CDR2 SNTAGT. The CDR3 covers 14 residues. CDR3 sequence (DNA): TGTGCCAGCAGTGAAACAGCAACTAATGAAAAACTGTTTTTT. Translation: CASSETATNEKLFF.

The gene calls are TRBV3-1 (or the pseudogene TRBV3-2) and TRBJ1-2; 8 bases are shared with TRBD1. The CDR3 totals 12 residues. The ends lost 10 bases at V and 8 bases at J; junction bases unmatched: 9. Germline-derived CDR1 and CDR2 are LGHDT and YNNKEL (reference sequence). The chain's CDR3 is CATKDRGRGYTF. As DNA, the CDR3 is TGTGCCACCAAAGACAGGGGTAGGGGCTACACCTTC.

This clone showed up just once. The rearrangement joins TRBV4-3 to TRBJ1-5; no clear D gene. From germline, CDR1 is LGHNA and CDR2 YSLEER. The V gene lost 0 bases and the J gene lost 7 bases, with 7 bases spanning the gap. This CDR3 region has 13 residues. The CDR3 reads CASSQDLGQPQHF. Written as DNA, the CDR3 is TGCGCCAGCAGCCAAGATCTCGGGCAGCCCCAGCATTTT.

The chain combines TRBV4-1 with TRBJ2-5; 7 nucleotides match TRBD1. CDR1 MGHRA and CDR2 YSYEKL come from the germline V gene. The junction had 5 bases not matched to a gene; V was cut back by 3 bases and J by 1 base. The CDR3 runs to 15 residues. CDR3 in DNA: TGCGCCAGCAGCCAGATTGGGACAGCCCAAGAGACCCAGTACTTC. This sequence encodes CASSQIGTAQETQYF.

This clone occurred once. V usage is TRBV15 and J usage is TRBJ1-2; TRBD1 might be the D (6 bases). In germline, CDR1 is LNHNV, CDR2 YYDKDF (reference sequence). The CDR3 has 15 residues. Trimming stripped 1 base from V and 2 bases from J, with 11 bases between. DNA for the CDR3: TGTGCCACCAGCAGAGTTACAGGGACAAACTATGGCTACACCTTC. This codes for CATSRVTGTNYGYTF. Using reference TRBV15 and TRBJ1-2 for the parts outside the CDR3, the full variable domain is DAMVIQNPRYQVTQFGKPVTLSCSQTLNHNVMYWYQQKSSQAPKLLFHYYDKDFNNEADTPDNFQSRRPNTSFCFLDIRSPGLGDTAMYLCATSRVTGTNYGYTFGSGTRLTVV.

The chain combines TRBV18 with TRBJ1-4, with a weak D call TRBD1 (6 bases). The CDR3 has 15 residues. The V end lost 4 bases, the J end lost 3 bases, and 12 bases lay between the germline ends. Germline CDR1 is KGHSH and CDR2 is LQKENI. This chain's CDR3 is CASSLQGLSNEKLFF. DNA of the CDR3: TGTGCCAGCTCACTACAGGGCCTCTCTAATGAAAAACTGTTTTTT.

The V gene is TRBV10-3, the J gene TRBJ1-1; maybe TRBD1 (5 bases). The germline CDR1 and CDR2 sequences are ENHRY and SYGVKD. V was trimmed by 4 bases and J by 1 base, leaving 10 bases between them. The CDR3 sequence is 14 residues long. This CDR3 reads CAISAFQGNTEAFF. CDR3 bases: TGTGCCATCAGTGCCTTCCAGGGGAACACTGAAGCTTTCTTT.

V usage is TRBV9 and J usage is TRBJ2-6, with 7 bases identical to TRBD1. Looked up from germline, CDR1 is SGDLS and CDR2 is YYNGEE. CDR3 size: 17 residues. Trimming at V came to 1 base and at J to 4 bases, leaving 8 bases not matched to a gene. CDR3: CASSVPLTGEGANVLTF. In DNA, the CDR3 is TGTGCCAGCAGCGTACCCCTCACAGGGGAAGGGGCCAACGTCCTGACTTTC.

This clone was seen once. The CDR3 loop reads CASSQVRTGGRNSNQPQHF. The DNA for the CDR3 is TGTGCCAGCAGCCAAGTTCGGACAGGGGGCCGAAATAGCAATCAGCCCCAGCATTTT. The rearrangement joins TRBV4-2 to TRBJ1-5, with TRBD1 matching 11 bases. The CDR3 runs 19 residues. V shed 1 base and J 0 bases; nucleotides not matched to a gene: 8. The germline V gene encodes CDR1 LGHNA and CDR2 YNFKEQ.

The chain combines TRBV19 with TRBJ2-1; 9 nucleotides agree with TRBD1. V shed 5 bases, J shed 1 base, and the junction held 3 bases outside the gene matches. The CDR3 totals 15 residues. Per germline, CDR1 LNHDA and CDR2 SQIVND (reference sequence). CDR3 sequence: CASSLGQGSYNEQFF. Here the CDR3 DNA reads TGTGCCAGTAGTCTGGGACAGGGTTCCTACAATGAGCAGTTCTTC.

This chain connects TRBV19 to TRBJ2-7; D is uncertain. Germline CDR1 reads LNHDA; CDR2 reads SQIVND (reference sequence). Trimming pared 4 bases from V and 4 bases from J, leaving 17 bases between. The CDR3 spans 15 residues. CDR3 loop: CASSRSVAGGYEQYF. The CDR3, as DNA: TGTGCCAGTAGTAGAAGTGTTGCAGGTGGGTACGAGCAGTACTTC.

CDR3 loop: CASSPRGTGTGGRYGNTEAFF. For the CDR3, the DNA is TGTGCCAGCTCACCACGGGGGACTGGGACAGGGGGTAGATATGGGAACACTGAAGCTTTCTTT. The J gene is TRBJ1-1, the V gene TRBV18, with TRBD1 identical over 11 bases. The V gene end was trimmed by 1 base and the J gene end by 1 base; junction bases not matched to a gene: 17. The germline CDR1 and CDR2 sequences are KGHSH and LQKENI. The CDR3 is made up of 21 amino acids.

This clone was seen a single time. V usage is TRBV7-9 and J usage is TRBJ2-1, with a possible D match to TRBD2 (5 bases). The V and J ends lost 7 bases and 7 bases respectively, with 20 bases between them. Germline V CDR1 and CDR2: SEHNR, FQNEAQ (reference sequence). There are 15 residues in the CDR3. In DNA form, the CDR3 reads TGTGCCAGCACCTTCTCGGGGTTCCGGTGGAATGAGCAGTTCTTC. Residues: CASTFSGFRWNEQFF.

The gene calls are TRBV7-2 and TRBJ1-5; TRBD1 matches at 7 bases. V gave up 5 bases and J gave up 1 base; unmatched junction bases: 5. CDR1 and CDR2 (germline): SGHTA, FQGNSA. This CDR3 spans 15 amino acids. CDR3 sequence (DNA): TGTGCCAGCAGCCTGGACAGGACGAGCAATCAGCCCCAGCATTTT. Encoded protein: CASSLDRTSNQPQHF.

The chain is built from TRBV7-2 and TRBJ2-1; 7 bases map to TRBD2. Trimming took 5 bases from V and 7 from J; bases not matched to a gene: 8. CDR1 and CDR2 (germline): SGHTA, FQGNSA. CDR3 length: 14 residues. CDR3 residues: CASSPGGSLNEQFF. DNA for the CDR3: TGTGCCAGCAGCCCCGGCGGGAGTTTAAATGAGCAGTTCTTC.